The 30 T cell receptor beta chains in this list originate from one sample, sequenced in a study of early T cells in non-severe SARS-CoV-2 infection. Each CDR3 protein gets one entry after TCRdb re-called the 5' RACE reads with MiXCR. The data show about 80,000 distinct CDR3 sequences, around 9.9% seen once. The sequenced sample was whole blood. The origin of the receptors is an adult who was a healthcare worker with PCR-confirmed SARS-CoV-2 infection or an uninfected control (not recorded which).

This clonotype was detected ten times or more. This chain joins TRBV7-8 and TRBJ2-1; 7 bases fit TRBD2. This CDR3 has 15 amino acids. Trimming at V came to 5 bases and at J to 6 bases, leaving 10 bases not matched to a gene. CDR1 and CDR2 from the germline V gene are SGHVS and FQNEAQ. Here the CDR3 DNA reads TGTGCCAGCAGCAAGGCGGGAGCATTAATCAATGAGCAGTTCTTC. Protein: CASSKAGALINEQFF.

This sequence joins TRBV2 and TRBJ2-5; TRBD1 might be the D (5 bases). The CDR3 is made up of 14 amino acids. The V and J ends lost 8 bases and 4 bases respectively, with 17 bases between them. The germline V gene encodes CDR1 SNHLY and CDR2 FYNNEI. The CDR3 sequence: CASLAQPQGETQYF. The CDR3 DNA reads TGTGCCAGCTTGGCACAGCCCCAGGGAGAGACCCAGTACTTC.

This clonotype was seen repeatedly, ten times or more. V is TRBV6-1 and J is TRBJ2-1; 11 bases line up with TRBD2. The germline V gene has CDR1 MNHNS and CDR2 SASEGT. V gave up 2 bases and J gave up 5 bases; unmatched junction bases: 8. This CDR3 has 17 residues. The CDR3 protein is CASSEWGGLAANNEQFF. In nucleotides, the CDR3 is TGTGCCAGCAGTGAATGGGGGGGACTAGCGGCCAACAATGAGCAGTTCTTC.

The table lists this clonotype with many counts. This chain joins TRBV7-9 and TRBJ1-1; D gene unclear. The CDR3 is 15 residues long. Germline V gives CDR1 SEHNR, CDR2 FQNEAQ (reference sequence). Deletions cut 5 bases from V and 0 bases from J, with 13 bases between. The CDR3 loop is CASSRYGDLNTEAFF. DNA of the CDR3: TGTGCCAGCAGCCGCTATGGAGACTTGAACACTGAAGCTTTCTTT.

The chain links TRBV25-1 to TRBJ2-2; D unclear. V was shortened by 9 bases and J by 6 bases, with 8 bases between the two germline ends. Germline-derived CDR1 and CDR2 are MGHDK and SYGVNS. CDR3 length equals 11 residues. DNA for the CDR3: TGTGCCAGTGGGGATGCCGGGGAGCTGTTTTTT. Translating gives CASGDAGELFF.

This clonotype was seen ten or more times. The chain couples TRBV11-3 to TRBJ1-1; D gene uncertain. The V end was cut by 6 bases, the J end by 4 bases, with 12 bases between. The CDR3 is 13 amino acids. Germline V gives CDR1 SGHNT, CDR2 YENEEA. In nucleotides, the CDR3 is TGTGCCAGCAGTCGGACTTCTATCACTGAAGCTTTCTTT. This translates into CASSRTSITEAFF.

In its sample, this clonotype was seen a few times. CDR3 sequence reads: CASSFAASYEQYF. DNA of the CDR3: TGTGCCAGCAGTTTTGCCGCCTCCTACGAGCAGTACTTC. The V gene is TRBV3-2, the J gene TRBJ2-7. TRBV3-2 constitutes a pseudogene. The CDR3 spans 13 residues.

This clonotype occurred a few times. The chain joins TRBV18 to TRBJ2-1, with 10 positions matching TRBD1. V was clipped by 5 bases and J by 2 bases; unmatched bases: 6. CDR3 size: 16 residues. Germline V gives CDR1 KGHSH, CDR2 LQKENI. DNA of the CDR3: TGTGCCAGCTCATCTGCCGGGACAGGGGCCTACAATGAGCAGTTCTTC. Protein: CASSSAGTGAYNEQFF.

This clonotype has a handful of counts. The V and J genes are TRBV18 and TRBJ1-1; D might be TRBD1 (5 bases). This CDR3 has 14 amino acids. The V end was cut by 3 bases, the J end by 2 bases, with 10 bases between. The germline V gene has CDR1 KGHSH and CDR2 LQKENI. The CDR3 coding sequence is TGTGCCAGCTCACCTCAGGGACGTAACACTGAAGCTTTCTTT. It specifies CASSPQGRNTEAFF.

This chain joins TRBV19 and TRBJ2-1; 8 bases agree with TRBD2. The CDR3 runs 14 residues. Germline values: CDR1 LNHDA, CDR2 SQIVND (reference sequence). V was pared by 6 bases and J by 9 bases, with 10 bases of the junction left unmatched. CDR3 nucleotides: TGTGCCAGTAGGTTTCGGGAGGGCCCAGGTGAGCAGTTCTTC. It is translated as CASRFREGPGEQFF.

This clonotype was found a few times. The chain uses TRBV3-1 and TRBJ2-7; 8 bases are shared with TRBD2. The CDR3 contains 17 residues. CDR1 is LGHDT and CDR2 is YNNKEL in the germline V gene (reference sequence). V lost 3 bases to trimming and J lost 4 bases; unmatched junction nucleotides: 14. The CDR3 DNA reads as TGTGCCAGCAGCCACTCAGAAGGAGGGACTAGTTCATACGAGCAGTACTTC. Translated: CASSHSEGGTSSYEQYF.

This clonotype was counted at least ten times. The CDR3 nucleotides are TGTGCCAGCAGCCAGACTACAGGGGGGACTGAAGCTTTCTTT. The encoded protein is CASSQTTGGTEAFF. The V and J genes are TRBV3-1 and TRBJ1-1; TRBD1 aligns across 8 bases. This CDR3 is 14 amino acids long. Germline V gene lookup returns CDR1 LGHDT and CDR2 YNNKEL (reference sequence). After removal of 3 bases from V and 5 bases from J, the junction contained 5 bases not matched to a gene.

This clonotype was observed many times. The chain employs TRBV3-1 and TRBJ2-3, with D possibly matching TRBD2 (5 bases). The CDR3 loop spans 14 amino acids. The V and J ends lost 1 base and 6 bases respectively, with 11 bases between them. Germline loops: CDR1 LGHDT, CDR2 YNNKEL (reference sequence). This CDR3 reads CASSQVGGRDTQYF. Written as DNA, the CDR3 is TGTGCCAGCAGCCAAGTCGGAGGACGGGATACGCAGTATTTT.

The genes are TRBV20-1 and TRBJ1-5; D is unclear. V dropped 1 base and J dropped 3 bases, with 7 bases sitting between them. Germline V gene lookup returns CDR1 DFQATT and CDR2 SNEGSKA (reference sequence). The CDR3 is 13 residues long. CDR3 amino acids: CSARGAPNQPQHF. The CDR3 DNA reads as TGCAGTGCTAGAGGGGCTCCCAATCAGCCCCAGCATTTT.

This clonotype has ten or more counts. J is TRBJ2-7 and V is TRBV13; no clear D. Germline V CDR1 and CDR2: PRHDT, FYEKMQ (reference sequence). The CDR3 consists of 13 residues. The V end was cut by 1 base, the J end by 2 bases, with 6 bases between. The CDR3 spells CASSLDGAYEQYF. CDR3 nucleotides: TGTGCCAGCAGCTTAGATGGGGCCTACGAGCAGTACTTC. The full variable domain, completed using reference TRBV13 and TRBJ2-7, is AAGVIQSPRHLIKEKRETATLKCYPIPRHDTVYWYQQGPGQDPQFLISFYEKMQSDKGSIPDRFSAQQFSDYHSELNMSSLELGDSALYFCASSLDGAYEQYFGPGTRLTVT.

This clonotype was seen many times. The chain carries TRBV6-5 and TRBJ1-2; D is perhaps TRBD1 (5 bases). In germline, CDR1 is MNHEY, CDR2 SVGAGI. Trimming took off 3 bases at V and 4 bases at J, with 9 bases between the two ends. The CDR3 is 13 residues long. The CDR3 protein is CASSYRGTYGYTF. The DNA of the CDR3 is TGTGCCAGCAGTTATAGGGGTACCTATGGCTACACCTTC.

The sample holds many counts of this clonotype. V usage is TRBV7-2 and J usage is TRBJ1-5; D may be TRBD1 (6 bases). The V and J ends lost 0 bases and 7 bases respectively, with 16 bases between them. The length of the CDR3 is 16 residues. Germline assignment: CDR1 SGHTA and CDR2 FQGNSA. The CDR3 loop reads CASSLAARGGGQPQHF. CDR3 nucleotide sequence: TGTGCCAGCAGCTTAGCTGCCAGGGGAGGAGGGCAGCCCCAGCATTTT.

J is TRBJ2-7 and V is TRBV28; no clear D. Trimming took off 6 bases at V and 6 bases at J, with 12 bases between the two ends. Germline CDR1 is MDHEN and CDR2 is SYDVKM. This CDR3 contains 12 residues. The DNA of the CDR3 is TGTGCCAGCAGCAGACGGCTGGGCGAGCAGTACTTC. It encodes CASSRRLGEQYF.

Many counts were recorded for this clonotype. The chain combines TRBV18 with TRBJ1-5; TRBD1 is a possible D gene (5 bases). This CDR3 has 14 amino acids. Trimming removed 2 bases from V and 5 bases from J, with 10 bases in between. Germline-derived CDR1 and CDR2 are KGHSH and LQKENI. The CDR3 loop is CASSPGTNHQPQHF. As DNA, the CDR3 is TGTGCCAGCTCACCAGGGACGAATCATCAGCCCCAGCATTTT.

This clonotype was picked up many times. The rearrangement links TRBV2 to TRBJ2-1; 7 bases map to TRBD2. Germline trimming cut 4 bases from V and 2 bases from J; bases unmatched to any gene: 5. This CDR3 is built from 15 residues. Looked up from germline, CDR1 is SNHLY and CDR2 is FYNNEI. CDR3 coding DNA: TGTGCCAGCAGTGGGGGGACTATGCCCTACAATGAGCAGTTCTTC. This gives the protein CASSGGTMPYNEQFF.

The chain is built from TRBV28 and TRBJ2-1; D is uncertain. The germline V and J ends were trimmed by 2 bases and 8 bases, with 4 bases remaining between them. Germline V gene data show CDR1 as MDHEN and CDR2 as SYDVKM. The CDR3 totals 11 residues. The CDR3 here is CASSLTYEQFF. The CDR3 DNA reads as TGTGCCAGCAGTTTAACCTATGAGCAGTTCTTC.

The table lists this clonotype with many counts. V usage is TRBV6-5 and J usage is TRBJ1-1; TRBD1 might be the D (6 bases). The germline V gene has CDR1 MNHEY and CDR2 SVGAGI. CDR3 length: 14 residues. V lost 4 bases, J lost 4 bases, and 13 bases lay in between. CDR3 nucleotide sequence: TGTGCCAGCAGTTCCGGGACACTGGGCACTGAAGCTTTCTTT. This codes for CASSSGTLGTEAFF.

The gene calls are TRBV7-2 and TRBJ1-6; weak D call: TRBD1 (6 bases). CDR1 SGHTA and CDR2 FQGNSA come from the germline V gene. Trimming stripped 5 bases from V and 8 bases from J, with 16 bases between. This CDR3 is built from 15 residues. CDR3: CASSIWAYRDSPLHF. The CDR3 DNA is TGTGCCAGCAGCATTTGGGCCTACAGGGATTCACCCCTCCACTTT.

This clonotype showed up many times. The CDR3 loop is CSARPRKGLENEQFF. CDR3 sequence (DNA): TGCAGTGCTAGACCCCGGAAAGGCCTGGAGAATGAGCAGTTCTTC. The genes are TRBV20-1 and TRBJ2-1; D gene unclear. CDR1 is DFQATT, CDR2 SNEGSKA, per germline (reference sequence). Trimming removed 2 bases at V and 7 bases at J, with 18 bases between. The CDR3 is 15 amino acids.

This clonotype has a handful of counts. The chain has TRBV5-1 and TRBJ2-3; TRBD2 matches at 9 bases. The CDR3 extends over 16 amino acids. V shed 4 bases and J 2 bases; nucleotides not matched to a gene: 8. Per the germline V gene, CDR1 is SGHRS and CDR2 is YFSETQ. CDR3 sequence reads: CASSPLAGSATDTQYF. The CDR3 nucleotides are TGCGCCAGCAGCCCGCTAGCGGGAAGCGCCACAGATACGCAGTATTTT.

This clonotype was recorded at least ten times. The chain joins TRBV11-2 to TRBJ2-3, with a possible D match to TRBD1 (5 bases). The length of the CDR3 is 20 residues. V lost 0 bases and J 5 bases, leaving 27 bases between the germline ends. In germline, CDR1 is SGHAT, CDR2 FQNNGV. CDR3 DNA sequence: TGTGCCAGCAGCTTAGAAGAGAGATTAGCTGCACAGGCCGTGGGAGATACGCAGTATTTT. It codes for CASSLEERLAAQAVGDTQYF.

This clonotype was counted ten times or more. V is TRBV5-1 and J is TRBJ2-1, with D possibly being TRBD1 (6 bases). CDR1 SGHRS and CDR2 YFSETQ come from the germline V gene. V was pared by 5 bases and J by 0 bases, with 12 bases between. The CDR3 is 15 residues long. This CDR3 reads CASRIGTNSYNEQFF. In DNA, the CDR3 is TGCGCCAGCAGGATTGGGACAAACTCCTACAATGAGCAGTTCTTC. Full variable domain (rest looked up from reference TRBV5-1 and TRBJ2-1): KAGVTQTPRYLIKTRGQQVTLSCSPISGHRSVSWYQQTPGQGLQFLFEYFSETQRNKGNFPGRFSGRQFSNSRSEMNVSTLELGDSALYLCASRIGTNSYNEQFFGPGTRLTVL.

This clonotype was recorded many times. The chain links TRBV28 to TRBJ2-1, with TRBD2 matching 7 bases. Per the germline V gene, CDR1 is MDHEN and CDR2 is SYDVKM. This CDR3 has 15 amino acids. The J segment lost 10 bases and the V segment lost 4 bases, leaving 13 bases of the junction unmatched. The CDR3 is CASSSPGLTFQEQFF. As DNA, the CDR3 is TGTGCCAGCAGTTCCCCGGGACTAACCTTCCAGGAGCAGTTCTTC.

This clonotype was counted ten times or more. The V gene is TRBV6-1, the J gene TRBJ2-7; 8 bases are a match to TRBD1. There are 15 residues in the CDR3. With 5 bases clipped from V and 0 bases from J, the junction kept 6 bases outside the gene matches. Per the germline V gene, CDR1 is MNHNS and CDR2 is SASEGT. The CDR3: CASSTLDRDSYEQYF. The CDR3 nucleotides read TGTGCCAGCAGTACTTTGGACAGGGACTCCTACGAGCAGTACTTC.

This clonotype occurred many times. CDR3 in DNA: TGCAGTGCTCATAGTCCTAGAGGAATGGATACGCAGTATTTT. Protein sequence: CSAHSPRGMDTQYF. The genes are TRBV20-1 and TRBJ2-3; D gene unclear. V lost 5 bases to trimming and J lost 6 bases, with 18 bases between them. CDR1 is DFQATT and CDR2 is SNEGSKA in the germline V gene (reference sequence). The CDR3 runs to 14 residues.